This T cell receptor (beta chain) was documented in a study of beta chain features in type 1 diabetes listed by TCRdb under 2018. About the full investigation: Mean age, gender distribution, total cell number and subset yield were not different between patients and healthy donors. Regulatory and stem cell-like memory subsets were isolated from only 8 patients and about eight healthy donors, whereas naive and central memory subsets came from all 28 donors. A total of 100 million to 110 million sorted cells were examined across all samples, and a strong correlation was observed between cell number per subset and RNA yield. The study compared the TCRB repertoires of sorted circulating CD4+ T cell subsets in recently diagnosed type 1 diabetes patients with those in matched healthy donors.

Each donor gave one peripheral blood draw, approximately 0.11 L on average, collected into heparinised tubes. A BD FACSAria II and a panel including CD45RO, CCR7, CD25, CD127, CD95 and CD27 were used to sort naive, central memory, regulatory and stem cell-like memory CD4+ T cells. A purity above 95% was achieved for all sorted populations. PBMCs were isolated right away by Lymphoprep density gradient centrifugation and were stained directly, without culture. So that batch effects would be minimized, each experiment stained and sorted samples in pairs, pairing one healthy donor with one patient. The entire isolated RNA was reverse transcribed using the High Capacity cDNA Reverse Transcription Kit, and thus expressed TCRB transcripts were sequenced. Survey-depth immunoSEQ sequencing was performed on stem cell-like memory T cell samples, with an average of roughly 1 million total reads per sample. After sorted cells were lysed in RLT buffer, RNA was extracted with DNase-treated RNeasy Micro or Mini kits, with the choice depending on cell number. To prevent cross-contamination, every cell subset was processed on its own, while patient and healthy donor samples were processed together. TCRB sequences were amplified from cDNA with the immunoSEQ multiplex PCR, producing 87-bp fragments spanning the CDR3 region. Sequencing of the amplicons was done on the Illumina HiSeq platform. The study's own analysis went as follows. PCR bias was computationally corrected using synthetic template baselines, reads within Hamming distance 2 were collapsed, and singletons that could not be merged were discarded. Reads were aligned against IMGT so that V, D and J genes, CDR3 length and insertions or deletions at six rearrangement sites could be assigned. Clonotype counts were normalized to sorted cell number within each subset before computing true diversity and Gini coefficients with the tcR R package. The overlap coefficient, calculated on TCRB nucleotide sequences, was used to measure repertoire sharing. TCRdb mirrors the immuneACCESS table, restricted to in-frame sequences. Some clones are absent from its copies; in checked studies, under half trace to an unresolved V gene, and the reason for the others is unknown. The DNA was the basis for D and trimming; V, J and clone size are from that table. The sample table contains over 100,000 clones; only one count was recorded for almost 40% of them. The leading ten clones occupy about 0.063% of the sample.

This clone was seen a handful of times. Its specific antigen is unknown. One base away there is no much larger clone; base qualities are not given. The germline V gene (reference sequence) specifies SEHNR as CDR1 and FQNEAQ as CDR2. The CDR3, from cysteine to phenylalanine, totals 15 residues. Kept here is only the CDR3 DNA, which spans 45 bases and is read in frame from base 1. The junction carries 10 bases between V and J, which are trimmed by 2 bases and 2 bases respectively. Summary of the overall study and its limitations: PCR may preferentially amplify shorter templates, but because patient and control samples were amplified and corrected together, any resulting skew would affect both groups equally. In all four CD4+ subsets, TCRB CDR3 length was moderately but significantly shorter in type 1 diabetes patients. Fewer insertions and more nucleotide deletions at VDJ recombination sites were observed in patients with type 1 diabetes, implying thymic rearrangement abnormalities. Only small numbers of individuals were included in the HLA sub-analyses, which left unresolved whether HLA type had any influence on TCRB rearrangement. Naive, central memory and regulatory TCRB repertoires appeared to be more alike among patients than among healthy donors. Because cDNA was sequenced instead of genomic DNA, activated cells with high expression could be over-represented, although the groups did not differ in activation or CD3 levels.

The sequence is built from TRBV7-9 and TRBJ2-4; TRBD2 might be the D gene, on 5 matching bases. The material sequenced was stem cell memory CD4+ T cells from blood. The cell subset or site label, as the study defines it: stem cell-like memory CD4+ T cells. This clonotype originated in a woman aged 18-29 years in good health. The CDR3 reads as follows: CASSLISGSKNIQYF. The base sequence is TGTGCCAGCAGCTTAATCTCGGGGTCCAAAAACATTCAGTACTTC.